This TCR beta chain derives from a study of shared clonotypes between healthy human individuals. Study background: Donors consisted of a couple of women and a few men between 18 and 49. Findings of the study overall: Only blood underwent sampling, and tissue repertoires likely differ. Unshared clonotypes carried lower generation probabilities than those common to all four donors.

Per germline, CDR1 SGHRS and CDR2 YFSETQ. This CDR3 has 13 residues. Deletions cut 4 bases from V and 8 bases from J, with 15 bases between. Concerning this clone: Antigen specificity is unknown.

CD4+ cells underwent separation, giving CD45RA+ naive and CD45RA-negative memory subsets. Sequencing used immunoSEQ multiplex PCR; TCRdb keeps in-frame clones, though not all of them. Of roughly 2.5 million clones detected, around nine tenths appear once; the ten largest clones hold roughly 0.13%. The receptor was derived from a man between 18 and 29 years old in good health. Sample: naive CD4+ T cells sorted from blood. As to subset: CD45RA+ positively selected. The gene calls are TRBV5-1 and TRBJ1-2; no reliable D call. The CDR3 loop reads CASSPLGAGGYTF. CDR3 sequence (DNA): TGCGCCAGCAGCCCGTTGGGCGCCGGCGGCTACACCTTC.